This T cell receptor (beta chain) was retrieved from a study of T cell repertoires in cytomegalovirus infection. Study details: The authors relied on CMV epitopes, both recently identified HLA-C-restricted and well-studied HLA-B-restricted. Indications of both CMV infection and matching HLA type were provided by public TCR beta signatures. Study-level results: Adding up the frequency of public TCR beta families identified people who carried CMV plus the relevant HLA. Dominant in the ex vivo response were TCR beta clonotypes restricted by HLA-C and specific for CMV.

TCRdb called the reads again in MiXCR, with one record for every CDR3 protein. The data hold fewer than 900,000 distinct CDR3 sequences, with around 29% observed a single time. This clonotype has more than one count but fewer than ten. No antigen is known for it. The receptor was derived from a human donor in good health (CMV status not recorded). Some clones in this sample may be carry-over from other donors' samples. The sequenced sample was cultured CD8+ T cells from PBMCs, obtained from culture after CMV antigen stimulation.

CDR3 in DNA: TGTGCCAGCAGGGCCGGGACCCGGAGCTCCTACGAGCAGTACTTC. Translation gives CASRAGTRSSYEQYF. The V and J genes are TRBV6-1 and TRBJ2-7, with D perhaps being TRBD1 or TRBD2 (5 bases each). The ends were cut back, 6 bases at V and 0 bases at J, with 15 bases in the middle. From germline, CDR1 is MNHNS and CDR2 SASEGT. The CDR3 has 15 amino acids.